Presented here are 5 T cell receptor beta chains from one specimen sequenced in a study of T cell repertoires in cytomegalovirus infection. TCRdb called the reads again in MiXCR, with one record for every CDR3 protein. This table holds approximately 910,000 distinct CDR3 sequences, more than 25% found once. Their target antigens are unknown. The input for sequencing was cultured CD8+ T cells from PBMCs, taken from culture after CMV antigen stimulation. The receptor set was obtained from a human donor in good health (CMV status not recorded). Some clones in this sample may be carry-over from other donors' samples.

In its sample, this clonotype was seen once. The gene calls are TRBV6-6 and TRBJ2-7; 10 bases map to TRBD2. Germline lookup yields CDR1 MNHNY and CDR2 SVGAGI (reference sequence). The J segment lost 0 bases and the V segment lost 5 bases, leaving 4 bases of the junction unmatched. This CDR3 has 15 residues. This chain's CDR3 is CASSTLAGASYEQYV. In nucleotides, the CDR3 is TGTGCCAGCAGTACGCTAGCGGGGGCCTCCTACGAGCAGTACGTC.

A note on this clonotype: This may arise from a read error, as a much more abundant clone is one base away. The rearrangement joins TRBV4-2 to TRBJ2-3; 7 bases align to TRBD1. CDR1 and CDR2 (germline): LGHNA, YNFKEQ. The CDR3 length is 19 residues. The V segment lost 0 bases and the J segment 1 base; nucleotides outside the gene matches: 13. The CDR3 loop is CASSQDSFGTATGTDTQYF. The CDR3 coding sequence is TGTGCCAGCAGCCAAGATAGTTTCGGGACAGCAACTGGCACAGATACGCAGTATTTT.

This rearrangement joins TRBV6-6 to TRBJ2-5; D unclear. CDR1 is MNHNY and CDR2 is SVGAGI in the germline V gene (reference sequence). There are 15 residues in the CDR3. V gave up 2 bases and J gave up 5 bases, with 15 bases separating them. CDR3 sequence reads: CASSYSVSGQETQYF. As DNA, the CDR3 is TGTGCCAGCAGTTACAGTGTTTCGGGCCAGGAGACCCAGTACTTC.

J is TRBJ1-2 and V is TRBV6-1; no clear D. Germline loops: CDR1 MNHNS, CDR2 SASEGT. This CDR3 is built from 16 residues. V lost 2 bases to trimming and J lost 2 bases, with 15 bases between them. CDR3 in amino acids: CASSEMVTAPNYGYTF. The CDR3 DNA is TGTGCCAGCAGTGAAATGGTGACGGCACCGAACTATGGCTACACCTTC.

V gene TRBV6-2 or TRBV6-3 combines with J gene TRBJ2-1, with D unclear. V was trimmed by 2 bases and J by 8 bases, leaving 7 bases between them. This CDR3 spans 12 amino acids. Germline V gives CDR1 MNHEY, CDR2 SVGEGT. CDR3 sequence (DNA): TGTGCCAGCAGTTACAACGTCGATGAGCAGTTCTTC. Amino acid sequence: CASSYNVDEQFF.